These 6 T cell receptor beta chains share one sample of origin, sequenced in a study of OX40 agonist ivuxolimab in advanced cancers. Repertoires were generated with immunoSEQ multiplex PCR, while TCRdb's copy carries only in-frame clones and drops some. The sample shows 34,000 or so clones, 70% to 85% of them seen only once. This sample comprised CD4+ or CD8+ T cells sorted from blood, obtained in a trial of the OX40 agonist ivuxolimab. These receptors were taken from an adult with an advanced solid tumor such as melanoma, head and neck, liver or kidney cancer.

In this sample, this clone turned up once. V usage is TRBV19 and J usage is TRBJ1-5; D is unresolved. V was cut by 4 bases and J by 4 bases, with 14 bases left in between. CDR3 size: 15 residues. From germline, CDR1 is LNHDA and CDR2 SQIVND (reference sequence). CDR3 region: CASSRGLIGNQPQHF. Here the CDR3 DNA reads TGTGCCAGTAGTAGAGGGTTAATTGGGAATCAGCCCCAGCATTTT.

The CDR3 region is CSVERADREYNEQYF. Here the CDR3 DNA reads TGCAGCGTCGAGAGAGCGGACAGGGAATACAACGAGCAGTACTTC. The chain uses TRBV29-1 and TRBJ2-7; TRBD1 agrees at 8 bases. Trimming took 6 bases from V and 5 from J; bases not matched to a gene: 15. The CDR3 runs to 15 residues. Germline CDR1 is SQVTM and CDR2 is ANQGSEA.

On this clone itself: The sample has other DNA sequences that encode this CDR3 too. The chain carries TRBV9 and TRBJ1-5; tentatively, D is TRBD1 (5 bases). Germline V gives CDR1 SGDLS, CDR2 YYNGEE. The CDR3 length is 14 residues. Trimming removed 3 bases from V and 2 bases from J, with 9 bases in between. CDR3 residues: CASSAGRGNQPQHF. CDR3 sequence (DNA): TGTGCCAGCAGCGCGGGCAGGGGCAATCAGCCCCAGCATTTT.

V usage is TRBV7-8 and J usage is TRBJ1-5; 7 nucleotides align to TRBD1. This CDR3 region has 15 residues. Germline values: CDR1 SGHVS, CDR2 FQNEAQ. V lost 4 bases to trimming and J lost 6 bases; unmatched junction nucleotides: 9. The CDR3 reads CASSSSTGAAQPQHF. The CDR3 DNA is TGTGCCAGCAGCTCCTCAACAGGGGCTGCTCAGCCCCAGCATTTT.

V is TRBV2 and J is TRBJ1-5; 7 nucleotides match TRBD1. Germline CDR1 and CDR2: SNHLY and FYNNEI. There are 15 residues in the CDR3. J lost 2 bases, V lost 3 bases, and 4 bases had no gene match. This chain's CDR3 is CASSEEGAGNQPQHF. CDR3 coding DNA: TGTGCCAGCAGTGAGGAGGGGGCCGGCAATCAGCCCCAGCATTTT.

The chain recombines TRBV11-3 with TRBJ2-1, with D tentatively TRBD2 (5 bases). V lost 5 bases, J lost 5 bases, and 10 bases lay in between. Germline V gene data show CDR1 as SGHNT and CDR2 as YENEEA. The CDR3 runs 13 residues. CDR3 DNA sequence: TGTGCCAGCAGCAGGACTCCTAACAATGAGCAGTTCTTC. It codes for CASSRTPNNEQFF.